The 16 T cell receptor beta chains listed next were all sequenced from one sample in a study of beta chain features in type 1 diabetes. Expressed TCRB transcripts were sequenced because the entire RNA isolate underwent reverse transcription. Only in-frame clones appear in the TCRdb table, and some are missing; sequencing was by immunoSEQ multiplex PCR. The repertoire holds about 340,000 clones, with under 8.5% as singletons. Material: central memory CD4+ T cells from blood. Receptors originate from a young woman in good health.

The rearrangement joins TRBV11-1 to TRBJ2-3, with 8 bases fitting TRBD2. The V gene's germline CDR1 is SGHAT and CDR2 FQDESV (reference sequence). V dropped 2 bases and J dropped 4; count of bases not matched to a gene: 2. The CDR3 spans 14 residues. For the CDR3, the DNA is TGTGCCAGCAGCTTACGACTAGCGTCAGATACGCAGTATTTT. Protein: CASSLRLASDTQYF.

The CDR3: CASSLAQPSLVSYTF. CDR3 nucleotides: TGCGCCAGCAGCTTGGCCCAACCCTCATTGGTGAGCTACACCTTC. The chain combines TRBV5-1 with TRBJ1-2, with D hard to call. Germline CDR1 and CDR2: SGHRS and YFSETQ. This CDR3 comprises 15 residues. Trimming took off 0 bases at V and 9 bases at J, with 18 bases between the two ends.

This clone was counted between two and nine times. The chain links TRBV5-8 to TRBJ2-3; TRBD1 is a possible D gene (5 bases). Trimming shortened V by 0 bases and J by 1 base, and 6 bases separated the two germline ends. Germline values: CDR1 SGHTS, CDR2 YDEGEE. This CDR3 comprises 14 residues. CDR3: CASSLGQRTDTQYF. In DNA, the CDR3 is TGTGCCAGCAGCTTGGGACAGCGCACAGATACGCAGTATTTT.

The rearrangement joins TRBV29-1 to TRBJ1-2, with a possible D match to TRBD1 (6 bases). V lost 2 bases and J 6 bases, leaving 10 bases between the germline ends. CDR3 length: 12 amino acids. The germline CDR1 and CDR2 sequences are SQVTM and ANQGSEA. The CDR3 sequence is CSVEKGQNGYTF. The DNA of the CDR3 is TGCAGCGTTGAAAAGGGACAAAATGGCTACACCTTC.

The V call is TRBV27, the J call TRBJ2-7; D may be TRBD2 (5 bases). The CDR3 length is 14 residues. Germline lookup yields CDR1 MNHEY and CDR2 SMNVEV (reference sequence). The V end lost 2 bases, the J end lost 3 bases, and 11 bases lay between the germline ends. The CDR3 is CASSLAGMNYEQYF. The CDR3 DNA sequence: TGTGCCAGCAGTTTAGCGGGCATGAACTACGAGCAGTACTTC.

As for this clone: Mismatch with germline at one junction end may stem from a read error. The J gene is TRBJ1-5, the V gene TRBV6-5, with 7 bases aligning to TRBD1. The CDR3 is 14 amino acids. Germline CDR1 reads MNHEY; CDR2 reads SVGAGI. This chain's CDR3 is CAISRETGSQPQHF. CDR3 bases: TGTGCCATCAGTCGGGAGACAGGGAGCCAGCCCCAGCATTTT.

This clone was picked up a small number of times. This chain uses TRBV6-1 with TRBJ2-5; perhaps TRBD1 as D (5 bases). The V end was cut by 7 bases, the J end by 5 bases, with 14 bases between. Per germline, CDR1 MNHNS and CDR2 SASEGT. The CDR3 has 13 amino acids. The CDR3 reads CASNFRGGETQYF. The CDR3 nucleotides are TGTGCCAGCAATTTTAGGGGCGGTGAGACCCAGTACTTC.

The chain has TRBV7-2 and TRBJ2-1; D unresolved. Germline V lookup: CDR1 SGHTA, CDR2 FQGNSA. With 8 bases removed from V and 5 bases from J, the gap between germline ends came to 7 bases. The CDR3 length is 11 residues. The CDR3 here is CASGSNNEQFF. CDR3 nucleotide sequence: TGTGCCAGCGGATCGAACAATGAGCAGTTCTTC.

The chain employs TRBV11-2 and TRBJ2-3; D perhaps matches TRBD1 (6 bases). Trimming took off 5 bases at V and 4 bases at J, with 19 bases between the two ends. This CDR3 is 16 amino acids long. Per germline, CDR1 SGHAT and CDR2 FQNNGV. The CDR3 reads CASSASRDAGADTQYF. The CDR3 region has the DNA TGTGCCAGCAGCGCCTCTCGGGACGCAGGGGCAGATACGCAGTATTTT.

Only a few counts were recorded for this clone. The genes are TRBV28 and TRBJ1-5, with a weak D call TRBD1 (5 bases). From germline, CDR1 is MDHEN and CDR2 SYDVKM. V shed 5 bases and J shed 7 bases, with 18 bases lying between them. The CDR3 has 15 residues. CDR3 nucleotides: TGTGCCAGCAGTCGGCGGCAGGGAGGAGGGCAGCCCCAGCATTTT. It encodes CASSRRQGGGQPQHF.

The rearrangement uses TRBV7-2 and TRBJ2-3, with D perhaps TRBD1 (5 bases). The germline V gene encodes CDR1 SGHTA and CDR2 FQGNSA. V was shortened by 5 bases and J by 2 bases, with 11 bases between the two germline ends. The CDR3 is made up of 14 amino acids. The CDR3, as DNA: TGTGCCAGCAGCGCCAGACAGATCACAGATACGCAGTATTTT. Protein sequence: CASSARQITDTQYF. Full variable domain (outside the CDR3, taken from reference TRBV7-2 and TRBJ2-3): GAGVSQSPSNKVTEKGKDVELRCDPISGHTALYWYRQSLGQGLEFLIYFQGNSAPDKSGLPSDRFSAERTGGSVSTLTIQRTQQEDSAVYLCASSARQITDTQYFGPGTRLTVL.

The J gene is TRBJ2-5, the V gene TRBV25-1; TRBD1 matches 9 bases. The J call may be wrong; the DNA end is better matched by TRBJ2-7. The CDR3 runs 14 residues. The V gene's germline CDR1 is MGHDK and CDR2 SYGVNS. The CDR3 is CASSGDRVVTEQYF. The CDR3 DNA reads as TGTGCCAGCAGTGGGGACAGGGTCGTTACCGAGCAGTACTTC.

This clone was recorded many times. This chain joins TRBV10-2 and TRBJ2-1, with 12 bases lining up with TRBD2. Trimming at V came to 6 bases and at J to 0 bases, leaving 12 bases not matched to a gene. The CDR3 runs 19 residues. From germline, CDR1 is WSHSY and CDR2 SAAADI. The CDR3: CASRTRLAGVSGSYNEQFF. CDR3 nucleotide sequence: TGCGCCAGCAGAACTAGACTAGCGGGAGTCTCCGGCTCCTACAATGAGCAGTTCTTC.

This clone was detected only a few times. The chain joins TRBV6-5 to TRBJ1-2; D not resolved. Germline V gene lookup returns CDR1 MNHEY and CDR2 SVGAGI. Trimming took off 6 bases at V and 4 bases at J, with 9 bases between the two ends. CDR3 length: 12 amino acids. Here the CDR3 DNA reads TGTGCCAGCAGCCACGGCAGCTATGGCTACACCTTC. This sequence encodes CASSHGSYGYTF.

The CDR3 reads CASSEEGLGYTF. The CDR3 DNA follows: TGTGCCAGCAGTGAAGAGGGTTTAGGCTACACCTTC. The gene calls are TRBV2 and TRBJ1-2; D ambiguous. Trimming left V 1 base short and J 8 bases short, with 8 bases between. Germline V gene lookup returns CDR1 SNHLY and CDR2 FYNNEI. CDR3 length: 12 residues.

The gene calls are TRBV7-2 and TRBJ2-1; 14 positions match TRBD2. J gave up 9 bases and V 4 bases, and 8 bases lay outside the gene matches. In germline, CDR1 is SGHTA, CDR2 FQGNSA. This CDR3 has 16 residues. The DNA for the CDR3 is TGTGCCAGCAGCTACAGACTAGCGGGAGGGCCACGTGAGCAGTTCTTC. This gives the protein CASSYRLAGGPREQFF.